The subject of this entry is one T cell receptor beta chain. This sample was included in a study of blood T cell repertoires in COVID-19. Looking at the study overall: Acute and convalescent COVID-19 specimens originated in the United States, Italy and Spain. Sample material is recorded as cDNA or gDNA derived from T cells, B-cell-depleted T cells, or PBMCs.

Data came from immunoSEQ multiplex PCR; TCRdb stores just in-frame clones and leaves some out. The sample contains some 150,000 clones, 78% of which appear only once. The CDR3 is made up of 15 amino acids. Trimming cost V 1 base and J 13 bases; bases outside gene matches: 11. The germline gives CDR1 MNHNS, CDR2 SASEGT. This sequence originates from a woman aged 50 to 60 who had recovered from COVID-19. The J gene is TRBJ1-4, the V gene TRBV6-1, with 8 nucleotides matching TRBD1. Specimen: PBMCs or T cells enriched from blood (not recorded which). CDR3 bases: TGTGCCAGCAGTGAAGTGGACAGGGAGTCCCGACGACTGTTTTTT. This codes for CASSEVDRESRRLFF.